Listed below are T cell receptor beta chains from one sample, sequenced in a study of cytomegalovirus exposure and HLA in healthy donors. Clones were sequenced by immunoSEQ multiplex PCR, and TCRdb holds only the in-frame ones, with some missing. The sample contains around 180,000 clones, roughly 80% of which appear only once. Specimen: PBMCs. The receptors stem from a woman aged 45 to 65 in good health and CMV-seronegative. CDR3s include the opening cysteine and the closing phenylalanine or tryptophan. Clone size is not always given. Where it is, it says once, few, many or a class for expanded clones.

v_gene | abundance | CDR3aa
TRBV4-1 | - | CASSQGTRETQYF
TRBV10-3 | - | CAISDRDSKVTEAFF
TRBV11-3 | - | CASSSSREDTEAFF
TRBV10-3 | - | CAISAQGNQPQHF
TRBV29-1 | - | CSVEDEGQGLTTGELFF
TRBV7-6 | - | CASSLPWQGNEQFF
TRBV7-2 | few | CASSWDRVPYGYTF
TRBV7-8 | - | CASSPRTAPDTEAFF
TRBV28 | once | CASSPYVLRGTEAFF
TRBV28 | - | CASSLFGGSLWEGPYNEQFF
TRBV4-1 | - | CASSGNRAANTIYF